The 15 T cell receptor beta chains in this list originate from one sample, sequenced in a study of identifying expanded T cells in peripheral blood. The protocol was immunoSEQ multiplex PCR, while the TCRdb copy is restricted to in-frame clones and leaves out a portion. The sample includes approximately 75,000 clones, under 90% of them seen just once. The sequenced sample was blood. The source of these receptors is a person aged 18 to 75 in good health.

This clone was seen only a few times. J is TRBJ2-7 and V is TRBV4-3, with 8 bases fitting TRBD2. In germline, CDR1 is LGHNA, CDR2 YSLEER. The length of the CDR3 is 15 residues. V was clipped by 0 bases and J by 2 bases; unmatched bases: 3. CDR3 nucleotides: TGCGCCAGCAGCCAAGAGACGGGAGGGCCCTACGAGCAGTACTTC. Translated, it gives CASSQETGGPYEQYF.

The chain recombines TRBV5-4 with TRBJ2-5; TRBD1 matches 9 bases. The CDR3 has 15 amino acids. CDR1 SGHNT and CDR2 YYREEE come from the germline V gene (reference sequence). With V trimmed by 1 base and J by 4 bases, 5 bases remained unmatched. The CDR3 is CASSLTGQGRETQYF. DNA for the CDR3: TGTGCCAGCAGCTTGACCGGACAGGGGCGAGAGACCCAGTACTTC.

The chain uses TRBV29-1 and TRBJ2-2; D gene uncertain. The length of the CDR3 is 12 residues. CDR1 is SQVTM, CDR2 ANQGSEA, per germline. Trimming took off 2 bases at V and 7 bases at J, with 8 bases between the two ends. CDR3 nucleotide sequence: TGCAGCGTTGAACCCTCGGGCGGGGAGCTGTTTTTT. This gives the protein CSVEPSGGELFF.

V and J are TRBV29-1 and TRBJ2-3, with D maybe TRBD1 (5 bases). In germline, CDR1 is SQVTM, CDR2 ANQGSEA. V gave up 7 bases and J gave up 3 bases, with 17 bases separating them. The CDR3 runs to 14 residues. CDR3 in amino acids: CSGRVAGLTDTQYF. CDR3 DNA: TGCAGCGGAAGGGTGGCAGGGTTAACAGATACGCAGTATTTT.

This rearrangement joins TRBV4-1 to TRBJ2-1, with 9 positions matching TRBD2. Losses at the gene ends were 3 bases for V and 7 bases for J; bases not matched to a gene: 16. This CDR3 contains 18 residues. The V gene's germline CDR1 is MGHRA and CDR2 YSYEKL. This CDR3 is CASSHAGTSFLLRNEQFF. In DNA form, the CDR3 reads TGCGCCAGCAGCCACGCAGGGACTAGCTTTTTGTTGCGGAATGAGCAGTTCTTC.

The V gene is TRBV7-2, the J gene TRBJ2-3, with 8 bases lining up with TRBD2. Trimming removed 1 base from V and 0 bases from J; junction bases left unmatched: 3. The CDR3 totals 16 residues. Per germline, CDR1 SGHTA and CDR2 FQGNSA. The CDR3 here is CASSLGGLGSTDTQYF. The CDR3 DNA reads TGTGCCAGCAGCTTAGGGGGACTAGGGAGCACAGATACGCAGTATTTT.

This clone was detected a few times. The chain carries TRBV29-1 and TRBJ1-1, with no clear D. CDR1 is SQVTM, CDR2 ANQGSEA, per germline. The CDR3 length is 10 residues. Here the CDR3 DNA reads TGCGCGGGGTGGAACACTGAAGCTTTCTTT. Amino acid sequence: CAGWNTEAFF.

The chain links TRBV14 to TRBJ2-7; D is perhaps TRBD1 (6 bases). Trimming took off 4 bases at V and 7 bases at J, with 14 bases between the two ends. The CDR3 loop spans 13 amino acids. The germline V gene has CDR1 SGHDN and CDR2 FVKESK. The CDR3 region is CASSLSRGREQYF. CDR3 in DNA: TGTGCCAGCAGCCTCAGCAGGGGTCGGGAGCAGTACTTC.

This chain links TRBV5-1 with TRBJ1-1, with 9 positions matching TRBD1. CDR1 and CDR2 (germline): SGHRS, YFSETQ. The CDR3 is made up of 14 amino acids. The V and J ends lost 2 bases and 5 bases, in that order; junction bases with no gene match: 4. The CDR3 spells CASSFGGQGTEAFF. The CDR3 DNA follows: TGCGCCAGCAGCTTTGGCGGACAGGGGACTGAAGCTTTCTTT.

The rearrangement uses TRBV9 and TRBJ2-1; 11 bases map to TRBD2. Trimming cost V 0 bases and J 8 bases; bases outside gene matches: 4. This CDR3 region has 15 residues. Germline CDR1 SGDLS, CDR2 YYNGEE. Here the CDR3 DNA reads TGTGCCAGCAGCGTAGTAGCGGGAGGGATCGATGAGCAGTTCTTC. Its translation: CASSVVAGGIDEQFF.

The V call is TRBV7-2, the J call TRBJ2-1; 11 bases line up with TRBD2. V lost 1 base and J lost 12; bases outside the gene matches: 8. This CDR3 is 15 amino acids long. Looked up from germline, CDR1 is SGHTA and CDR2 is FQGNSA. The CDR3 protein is CASSLETSGVSWQFF. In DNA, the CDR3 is TGTGCCAGCAGCTTAGAGACTAGCGGGGTTTCTTGGCAGTTCTTC.

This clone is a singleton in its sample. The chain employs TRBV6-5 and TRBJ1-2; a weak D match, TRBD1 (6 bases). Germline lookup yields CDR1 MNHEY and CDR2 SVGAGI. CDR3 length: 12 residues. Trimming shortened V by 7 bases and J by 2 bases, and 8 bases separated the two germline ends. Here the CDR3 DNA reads TGTGCCAGCATGGGGGCGAACTATGGCTACACCTTC. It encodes CASMGANYGYTF.

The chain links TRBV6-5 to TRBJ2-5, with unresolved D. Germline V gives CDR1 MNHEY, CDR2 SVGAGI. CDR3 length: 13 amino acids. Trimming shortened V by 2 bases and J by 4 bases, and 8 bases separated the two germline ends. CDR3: CASSYAILETQYF. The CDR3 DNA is TGTGCCAGCAGTTACGCGATTTTAGAGACCCAGTACTTC.

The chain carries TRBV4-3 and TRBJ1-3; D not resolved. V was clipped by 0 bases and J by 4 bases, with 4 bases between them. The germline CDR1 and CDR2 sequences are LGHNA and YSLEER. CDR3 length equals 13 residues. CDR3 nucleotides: TGCGCCAGCAGCCAAGAATACGGAAACACCATATATTTT. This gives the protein CASSQEYGNTIYF.

Written as DNA, the CDR3 is TGTGCCAGCAGTTGGACAGGGGAGAACACTGAAGCTTTCTTT. Its protein is CASSWTGENTEAFF. This sequence joins TRBV6-6 and TRBJ1-1; 9 positions agree with TRBD1. The CDR3 runs 14 residues. V gave up 4 bases and J gave up 1 base; unmatched junction bases: 1. The germline gives CDR1 MNHNY, CDR2 SVGAGI (reference sequence).